The source of this T cell receptor beta chain is a study of beta chain features in type 1 diabetes. As for this clone: Its antigen is undetermined.

Overall study results and limits: Shorter TCRB CDR3s, moderately but significantly so, were found in Type 1 diabetes patients in all four CD4+ subsets.

Every bit of the isolated RNA underwent reverse transcription, so sequencing read expressed TCRB transcripts. Repertoires were generated with immunoSEQ multiplex PCR, while TCRdb's copy carries only in-frame clones and drops some. The sample records about 710,000 clones, 11% to 15% being singletons. V was pared by 6 bases and J by 4 bases, with 10 bases between. Germline values: CDR1 MDHEN, CDR2 SYDVKM. This CDR3 has 13 amino acids. The receptor was derived from a man between 18 and 35 years old with type 1 diabetes. This rearrangement joins TRBV28 to TRBJ1-5; a possible D gene is TRBD1 (6 bases). The sequencing sample was made of naive CD4+ T cells from blood. CDR3 sequence (DNA): TGTGCCAGCAGCACCACAGGGAATCAGCCCCAGCATTTT. It translates to CASSTTGNQPQHF.